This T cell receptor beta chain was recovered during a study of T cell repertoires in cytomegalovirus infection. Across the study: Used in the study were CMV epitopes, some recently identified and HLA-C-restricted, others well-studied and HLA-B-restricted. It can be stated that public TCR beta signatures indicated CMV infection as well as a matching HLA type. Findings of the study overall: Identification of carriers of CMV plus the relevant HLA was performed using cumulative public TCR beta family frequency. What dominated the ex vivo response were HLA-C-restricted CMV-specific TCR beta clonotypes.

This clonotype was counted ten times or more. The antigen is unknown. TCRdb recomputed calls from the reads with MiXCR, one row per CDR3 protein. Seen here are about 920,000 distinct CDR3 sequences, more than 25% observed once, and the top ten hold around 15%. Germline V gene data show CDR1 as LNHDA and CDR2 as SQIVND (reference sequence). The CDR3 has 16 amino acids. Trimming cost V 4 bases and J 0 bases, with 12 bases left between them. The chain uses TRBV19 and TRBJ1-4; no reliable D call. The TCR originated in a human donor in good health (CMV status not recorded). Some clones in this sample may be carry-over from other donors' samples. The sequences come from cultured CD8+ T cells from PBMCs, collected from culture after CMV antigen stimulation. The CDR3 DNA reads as TGTGCCAGTAGTACCCCCGGCAGACCAACTAATGAAAAACTGTTTTTT. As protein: CASSTPGRPTNEKLFF.